The clone carrying this TCR beta chain has a handful of counts. Its antigen is unidentified. Primers for the PCR totalled 60 Vbeta and 13 Jbeta. Sequencing used immunoSEQ multiplex PCR; TCRdb keeps in-frame clones, though not all of them. The table lists about 110,000 clones, about 86% of them singletons. This CDR3 has 16 amino acids. Germline V gene sequence: CDR1 SGDLS, CDR2 YYNGEE. V lost 4 bases to trimming and J lost 3 bases; unmatched junction nucleotides: 6. This specimen comes from a study of cytomegalovirus exposure and HLA in healthy donors. The study's findings and limits: Upon later analysis, TCR association rates were observed to vary by HLA locus, being highest for DRB1 and lowest for HLA-C. Association of about 17,000 TCR beta sequences with HLA alleles was found at 0.05 false discovery rate in a later analysis. The study recorded 164 TCR beta chains that were cytomegalovirus-associated. As was reported, the HLA-A and HLA-B alleles of most subjects were accurately predicted from TCR beta sequences.

The origin of this receptor is a woman aged 30 to 39 in good health and CMV-seronegative. Sequenced sample: PBMCs. The chain is built from TRBV9 and TRBJ2-3, with 12 bases that match TRBD2. CDR3 nucleotides: TGTGCCAGCAGCCCAGGGCTAGCGGGAGGGACAGATACGCAGTATTTT. This translates into CASSPGLAGGTDTQYF.